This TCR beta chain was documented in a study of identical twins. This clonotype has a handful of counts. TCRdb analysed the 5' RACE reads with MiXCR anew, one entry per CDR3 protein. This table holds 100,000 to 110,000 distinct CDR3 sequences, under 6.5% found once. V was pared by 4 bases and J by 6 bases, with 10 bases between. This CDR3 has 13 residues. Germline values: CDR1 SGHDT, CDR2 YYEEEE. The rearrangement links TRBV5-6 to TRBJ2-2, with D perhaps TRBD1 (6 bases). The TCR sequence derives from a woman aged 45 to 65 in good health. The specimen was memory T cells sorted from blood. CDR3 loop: CASSLTGPGELFF. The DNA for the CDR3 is TGTGCCAGCAGCCTCACAGGGCCCGGGGAGCTGTTTTTT.